The T cell receptor beta chain described here comes from a study of radiation and T cells in renal cell carcinoma. Findings and caveats of the study: In blood, top tumor clones expanded by 2 weeks, shrinking by 4.

About this clone: As yet, its antigen is unknown.

This CDR3 is built from 15 residues. The J segment lost 4 bases and the V segment lost 5 bases, leaving 8 bases of the junction unmatched. The germline V gene encodes CDR1 MNHEY and CDR2 SVGAGI. TCRdb's copy holds only in-frame clones and misses some; the assay was immunoSEQ multiplex PCR. Found here are 100,000 to 150,000 clones, approximately 78% of them singletons; the top ten hold approximately 2%. Time point in this sample: blood 2 weeks post-SBRT. Treatment of the sample: 15 Gy SBRT to primary tumor, nephrectomy 4 weeks later. Serial blood draws occurred at baseline and 2 and 4 weeks post-SBRT. The TCR comes from a woman in her fifties or sixties with renal cell carcinoma. This sequence joins TRBV6-5 and TRBJ1-2; TRBD1 aligns across 9 bases. The sample was blood, taken from a patient whose treatment included radiotherapy and nephrectomy. The CDR3 loop reads CASSAIDRGVYGYTF. The DNA of the CDR3 is TGTGCCAGCAGTGCCATTGACAGGGGGGTCTATGGCTACACCTTC.